This TCR beta chain comes out of a study of CD8 T cells in ankylosing spondylitis. V was pared by 1 base and J by 5 bases, with 12 bases between. CDR3 length: 15 residues. MiXCR, applied by TCRdb to the 5' RACE reads, yields one record per CDR3 protein. Found here are roughly 250,000 distinct CDR3 sequences, less than 10% of them singletons; the top ten hold almost 7%. This TCR was recovered from a male donor with ankylosing spondylitis or in good health (not recorded which). Sequenced: blood, either unsorted or a sorted T cell fraction (not recorded which). The genes are TRBV12-3 or TRBV12-4 and TRBJ1-5; D possibly corresponds to TRBD1 (5 bases). This CDR3 is CASSLVSGWDQPQHF. Written as DNA, the CDR3 is TGTGCCAGCAGTTTAGTATCAGGGTGGGATCAGCCCCAGCATTTT.